The clone carrying this T cell receptor (beta chain) occurred many times. Time point meaning: persistent/refractory GD, antithyroid drugs over 5 years with positive TRAb. The TCR library used RNA extracted from PBMCs. This specimen comes from a study of regulatory T cells in long-lasting Graves disease. For TCR beta, libraries came from iRepertoire HTBI primers and Arm-PCR of CDR3 regions. TCRdb passed the multiplex PCR reads through MiXCR, listing each CDR3 protein once. Of around 460,000 distinct CDR3 sequences listed, less than 25% are singletons. This TCR was sampled from a female donor with Graves disease. The source material was peripheral blood mononuclear cells (PBMCs), sampled when the disease was refractory, from a patient treated with antithyroid drugs.

CDR3 nucleotides: TGTGCCAGCAGTTCGGCGGACGTTGGCTACACCTTC. Protein product: CASSSADVGYTF. This chain links TRBV6-5 with TRBJ1-2; D is undetermined. The CDR3 contains 12 residues. V gave up 4 bases and J gave up 7 bases, with 10 bases separating them. The germline CDR1 and CDR2 sequences are MNHEY and SVGAGI.